One sample yielded the 22 T cell receptor beta chains listed below, sequenced in a study of blood T cell repertoires in COVID-19. Only in-frame clones appear in the TCRdb table, and some are missing; sequencing was by immunoSEQ multiplex PCR. The sample consists of under 300,000 clones, about nine tenths of them appearing once. Sequencing was done on a sample of peripheral blood. These receptors originate from a man aged 25-45 years who had recovered from COVID-19.

The chain recombines TRBV30 with TRBJ2-7; weak D call: TRBD1 (5 bases). This CDR3 comprises 13 residues. CDR1 and CDR2 from the germline V gene are GTSNPN and SVGIG (reference sequence). V dropped 0 bases and J dropped 1 base, with 7 bases sitting between them. CDR3 sequence: CAWSVQVSYEQYF. Here the CDR3 DNA reads TGTGCCTGGAGTGTACAGGTATCCTACGAGCAGTACTTC.

The gene calls are TRBV4-1 and TRBJ2-7; D unclear. This CDR3 region has 16 residues. Germline values: CDR1 MGHRA, CDR2 YSYEKL. V was trimmed by 4 bases and J by 3 bases, leaving 19 bases between them. In DNA, the CDR3 is TGCGCCAGCAGCCCCCATCTTTCCCAGGCCAGCTACGAGCAGTACTTC. Protein sequence: CASSPHLSQASYEQYF.

The V call is TRBV5-1, the J call TRBJ2-7; no clear D. CDR1 and CDR2 (germline): SGHRS, YFSETQ. Trimming removed 4 bases from V and 3 bases from J, with 11 bases in between. There are 13 residues in the CDR3. The CDR3 DNA is TGCGCCAGCAGCCCACTACCCGTCTACGAGCAGTACTTC. This encodes CASSPLPVYEQYF.

This clone came up once. CDR3 loop: CASSVVTSPYNEQFF. The CDR3 DNA follows: TGTGCCAGCAGCGTAGTGACTAGCCCCTACAATGAGCAGTTCTTC. The J gene is TRBJ2-1, the V gene TRBV9; 7 bases align to TRBD2. The germline V gene has CDR1 SGDLS and CDR2 YYNGEE. The CDR3 spans 15 residues. The V and J ends lost 0 bases and 2 bases, in that order; junction bases with no gene match: 2.

This sequence joins TRBV6-5 and TRBJ1-1, with D perhaps matching TRBD1 (5 bases). Trimming took off 7 bases at V and 1 base at J, with 13 bases between the two ends. Germline V lookup: CDR1 MNHEY, CDR2 SVGAGI. The CDR3 has 14 residues. The CDR3 region has the DNA TGTGCCAGCAACCCCGACAGACCGAACACTGAAGCTTTCTTT. Its translation is CASNPDRPNTEAFF.

The CDR3, as DNA: TGTGCCAGCAGAGGGACAGGAGAGAACACTGAAGCTTTCTTT. Protein product: CASRGTGENTEAFF. V gene TRBV6-5 combines with J gene TRBJ1-1; 8 nucleotides match TRBD1. J was trimmed by 1 base and V by 6 bases; bases with no gene match: 4. CDR1 and CDR2 from the germline V gene are MNHEY and SVGAGI. The CDR3 runs 14 residues.

The V call is TRBV9, the J call TRBJ2-1; 7 nucleotides align to TRBD2. J was trimmed by 6 bases and V by 0 bases; bases with no gene match: 9. The CDR3 has 16 amino acids. The V gene's germline CDR1 is SGDLS and CDR2 YYNGEE. CDR3 protein: CASSVVVGGGTNEQFF. CDR3 nucleotide sequence: TGTGCCAGCAGCGTAGTGGTGGGCGGGGGAACCAATGAGCAGTTCTTC.

V is TRBV2 and J is TRBJ2-5; D is perhaps TRBD2 (5 bases). Germline-derived CDR1 and CDR2 are SNHLY and FYNNEI. The CDR3 consists of 12 residues. Between the trimmed V and J ends, which lost 7 bases and 4 bases, there was a span of 10 bases. DNA of the CDR3: TGTGCCAGCATGGACTGGGGAGAGACCCAGTACTTC. As protein: CASMDWGETQYF.

The chain couples TRBV25-1 to TRBJ1-4, with a possible D match to TRBD1 (6 bases). Between the trimmed V and J ends, which lost 1 base and 8 bases, there was a span of 17 bases. Germline CDR1 and CDR2: MGHDK and SYGVNS. CDR3 size: 16 residues. CDR3 in amino acids: CASSELGGPGNEKLFF. In nucleotides, the CDR3 is TGTGCCAGCAGTGAATTAGGGGGTCCCGGGAACGAAAAACTGTTTTTT.

The chain carries TRBV18 and TRBJ2-2; no definite D call. The germline gives CDR1 KGHSH, CDR2 LQKENI. The CDR3 totals 16 residues. Trimming left V 1 base short and J 0 bases short, with 9 bases between. CDR3 region: CASSPLRPTNTGELFF. CDR3 coding DNA: TGTGCCAGCTCACCACTGCGCCCGACGAACACCGGGGAGCTGTTTTTT.

This sequence joins TRBV27 and TRBJ1-2; D perhaps matches TRBD1 (6 bases). This CDR3 region has 13 residues. Trimming stripped 6 bases from V and 8 bases from J, with 16 bases between. Germline CDR1 and CDR2: MNHEY and SMNVEV (reference sequence). The CDR3 DNA follows: TGTGCCAGCAGGATAATCGGACAGAACGGCTACACCTTC. Its translation: CASRIIGQNGYTF.

This chain connects TRBV7-2 to TRBJ2-7, with TRBD2 as a possible D gene (5 bases). CDR3 length equals 13 residues. CDR1 is SGHTA and CDR2 is FQGNSA in the germline V gene. Deletions cut 7 bases from V and 7 bases from J, with 17 bases between. The CDR3 is CASTFYTAEEQYF. DNA for the CDR3: TGTGCCAGCACATTTTACACAGCGGAAGAGCAGTACTTC.

The rearrangement joins TRBV4-3 to TRBJ1-2, with D maybe TRBD1 (6 bases). Germline V gene sequence: CDR1 LGHNA, CDR2 YSLEER. The CDR3 loop spans 13 amino acids. The V end was cut by 1 base, the J end by 3 bases, with 6 bases between. CDR3 protein: CASSQGTDYGYTF. Here the CDR3 DNA reads TGCGCCAGCAGCCAAGGGACAGACTATGGCTACACCTTC.

CDR3 region: CASSLQGASPQHF. DNA of the CDR3: TGTGCCAGCAGTCTCCAGGGGGCCTCGCCCCAGCATTTT. This chain connects TRBV6-5 to TRBJ1-5; 8 nucleotides line up with TRBD1. The J segment lost 9 bases and the V segment lost 5 bases, leaving 6 bases of the junction unmatched. The V gene's germline CDR1 is MNHEY and CDR2 SVGAGI. The CDR3 has 13 amino acids.

There are a few counts of this clone. V is TRBV7-2 and J is TRBJ1-2; no reliable D call. Per the germline V gene, CDR1 is SGHTA and CDR2 is FQGNSA. The CDR3 loop spans 14 amino acids. Between the trimmed V and J ends, which lost 1 base and 6 bases, there was a span of 12 bases. DNA for the CDR3: TGTGCCAGCAGCTTAGACAACAGCTCCGATGGCTACACCTTC. Its translation: CASSLDNSSDGYTF. Combining the CDR3 with reference TRBV7-2 and TRBJ1-2 gives the whole variable domain GAGVSQSPSNKVTEKGKDVELRCDPISGHTALYWYRQSLGQGLEFLIYFQGNSAPDKSGLPSDRFSAERTGGSVSTLTIQRTQQEDSAVYLCASSLDNSSDGYTFGSGTRLTVV.

This clone was detected only once. This chain uses TRBV10-1 with TRBJ1-1; a possible D gene is TRBD1 (6 bases). Per the germline V gene, CDR1 is WNHNN and CDR2 is SYGVQD (reference sequence). This CDR3 comprises 14 residues. V was cut by 2 bases and J by 0 bases, with 7 bases left in between. CDR3 DNA sequence: TGCGCCAGCAGTGAGGGACAGATGAACACTGAAGCTTTCTTT. This sequence encodes CASSEGQMNTEAFF.

The chain couples TRBV19 to TRBJ1-5; 7 nucleotides line up with TRBD1. This CDR3 contains 14 residues. The ends lost 4 bases at V and 4 bases at J; junction bases unmatched: 4. Germline-derived CDR1 and CDR2 are LNHDA and SQIVND (reference sequence). The CDR3 DNA follows: TGTGCCAGTAGTACCGGGACAGAAAATCAGCCCCAGCATTTT. It is translated as CASSTGTENQPQHF. Supplemented by reference TRBV19 and TRBJ1-5, the full variable domain reads DGGITQSPKYLFRKEGQNVTLSCEQNLNHDAMYWYRQDPGQGLRLIYYSQIVNDFQKGDIAEGYSVSREKKESFPLTVTSAQKNPTAFYLCASSTGTENQPQHFGDGTRLSIL.

In its sample, this clone was seen a few times. The chain employs TRBV7-2 and TRBJ1-5, with D perhaps TRBD1 (5 bases). The CDR3 covers 14 residues. The V gene's germline CDR1 is SGHTA and CDR2 FQGNSA. The V end was cut by 5 bases, the J end by 5 bases, with 13 bases between. CDR3 amino acids: CASSIRRGDQPQHF. The CDR3 DNA is TGTGCCAGCAGCATCCGACGGGGGGATCAGCCCCAGCATTTT.

The chain recombines TRBV6-5 with TRBJ1-4; D possibly corresponds to TRBD1 (5 bases). From germline, CDR1 is MNHEY and CDR2 SVGAGI. V was cut by 11 bases and J by 5 bases, with 15 bases left in between. The CDR3 length is 13 residues. The CDR3 nucleotides read TGTGCCCCCCGGTTAAGGGGAAATGAAAAACTGTTTTTT. This sequence encodes CAPRLRGNEKLFF.

The chain carries TRBV19 and TRBJ1-5, with D tentatively TRBD1 (5 bases). Germline assignment: CDR1 LNHDA and CDR2 SQIVND (reference sequence). Trimming removed 10 bases at V and 2 bases at J, with 21 bases between. The CDR3 is made up of 16 amino acids. The CDR3 nucleotides are TGTGCCACCCGAAGGTCTGGAACAGGAGGCAATCAGCCCCAGCATTTT. This gives the protein CATRRSGTGGNQPQHF.

This clone occurred once. This rearrangement joins TRBV9 to TRBJ2-2; the D gene is possibly TRBD1 (5 bases). V dropped 2 bases and J dropped 7 bases, with 15 bases sitting between them. The CDR3 loop spans 15 amino acids. Germline V CDR1 and CDR2: SGDLS, YYNGEE. CDR3 loop: CASSVPDRVIGELFF. The DNA of the CDR3 is TGTGCCAGCAGCGTTCCCGACAGAGTAATCGGGGAGCTGTTTTTT.

The chain employs TRBV27 and TRBJ2-3; 9 positions match TRBD1. Germline CDR1 reads MNHEY; CDR2 reads SMNVEV (reference sequence). The CDR3 consists of 15 residues. Losses at the gene ends were 2 bases for V and 4 bases for J; bases not matched to a gene: 4. DNA for the CDR3: TGTGCCAGCAGTTTACCCGGACAGGGGCCAGATACGCAGTATTTT. Amino acids: CASSLPGQGPDTQYF.